Described below is a single T cell receptor (beta chain) sequence and its context. The data originate from a study of shared clonotypes between healthy human individuals. CDR1 and CDR2 from the germline V gene are MGHRA and YSYEKL. V dropped 2 bases and J dropped 3; count of bases not matched to a gene: 7. The CDR3 has 18 residues. Original data processing: Filtering was not the same, since immunoSEQ gave junction-only sequences without quality scores. The assay was immunoSEQ multiplex PCR, and TCRdb's table has in-frame clones only and misses some. D and trimming come from the DNA, and the V and J calls and clone size come from that table. The sample has 2,100,000 or so clones, about 94% seen once.

The chain links TRBV4-1 to TRBJ2-3; 14 nucleotides align to TRBD2. This clonotype was obtained from a man aged 18-30 years in good health. The sample was naive CD4+ T cells sorted from blood. Subset indicated: CD45RA+ positively selected. The DNA for the CDR3 is TGCGCCAGCAGCCAACTATACCGGACTAGCGGGGGGACAGATACGCAGTATTTT. Its protein product is CASSQLYRTSGGTDTQYF.